The rows below give T cell receptor beta chains drawn from one sample of a study of Ad26.COV2.S vaccination and SARS-CoV-2 variants. Assay: immunoSEQ multiplex PCR; the TCRdb copy retains only in-frame clones and omits some. The sample lists about 400,000 clones, 92% seen once, with under 2% in the top ten. The sequencing used peripheral blood, collected in a trial of Ad26.COV2.S vaccine versus placebo. These receptors were collected from a person between 18 and 59 years old who received the Ad26.COV2.S COVID-19 vaccine or a placebo. The CDR3 runs from the conserved cysteine through the conserved F or W. A D gene is named only where the DNA matches it firmly. Clone sizes are given selectively: once, few, many, or a class where the clone is expanded.

DNA	CDR3	J	V	D	size
TGTGCCAGCAGTTCGAGCCTTACAGTTAACTATGGCTACACCTTC	CASSSSLTVNYGYTF	TRBJ1-2	TRBV28	-	-
TGTGCCAGCAGGGAGACTAGCGGCCTCGGGGAGCTGTTTTTT	CASRETSGLGELFF	TRBJ2-2	TRBV7-2	TRBD2	-
TGTGCCACCAGTGACCGGCGAAATCAGCCCCAGCATTTT	CATSDRRNQPQHF	TRBJ1-5	TRBV24-1	-	-
TGTGCCACCAGCAGAGTCACAGGGATGGAGACCCAGTACTTC	CATSRVTGMETQYF	TRBJ2-5	TRBV15	-	-
TGTGCCAGCAGTGACTCGGGACAGGGGGCGAGAGGCTATGGCTACACCTTC	CASSDSGQGARGYGYTF	TRBJ1-2	TRBV6-4	TRBD1	-
TGTGCCAGCAGCGTAGAGGGACAGGAGGGGGGACGGGGAGATACGCAGTATTTT	CASSVEGQEGGRGDTQYF	TRBJ2-3	TRBV9	TRBD1	-
TGTGCCAGCAGCTCGCTAGCGGGGGAGACCACAGATACGCAGTATTTT	CASSSLAGETTDTQYF	TRBJ2-3	TRBV5-6	TRBD2	once
TGCGCCAGCAGCCCTGACCCGTATAGCAATCAGCCCCAGCATTTT	CASSPDPYSNQPQHF	TRBJ1-5	TRBV4-3	-	-
TGTGCCAGCAGTTATTCTTGGGACAGGCCTTCCTACGAGCAGTACTTC	CASSYSWDRPSYEQYF	TRBJ2-7	TRBV6-2/TRBV6-3	TRBD1	-
TGCGCCAGCAGCTTGAGTAGCGGGGGGTCTTTTAGCACAGATACGCAGTATTTT	CASSLSSGGSFSTDTQYF	TRBJ2-3	TRBV5-1	TRBD2	-
TGTGCCAGCAGAATGGGGGGCGTTAGGAATCAGCCCCAGCATTTT	CASRMGGVRNQPQHF	TRBJ1-5	TRBV27	-	-
TGCGCCAGCAGGGATACATTAGACAGGCTCACCGGGGAGCTGTTTTTT	CASRDTLDRLTGELFF	TRBJ2-2	TRBV5-1	-	-
TGTGCCAGCAGCCAGGGAGGATCTGGAAACACCATATATTTT	CASSQGGSGNTIYF	TRBJ1-3	TRBV28	-	once
TGTGCCAGCAGCCCAGGGACTAGCGGGGGAGAGTCCTACGAGCAGTACTTC	CASSPGTSGGESYEQYF	TRBJ2-7	TRBV3-1/TRBV3-2	TRBD2	-
TGTGCCAGCAGTCCCGCTGATAGGACAGGGTTTCGCCACGAGCAGTACTTC	CASSPADRTGFRHEQYF	TRBJ2-7	TRBV6-2/TRBV6-3	TRBD1	-
TGTGCCAGCAGCCCAGGGACAGGGGGCGACTATGGCTACACCTTC	CASSPGTGGDYGYTF	TRBJ1-2	TRBV3-1/TRBV3-2	TRBD1	-
TGTGCCTGGGTGGGGACAGGGGGCGTCTACAATGAGCAGTTCTTC	CAWVGTGGVYNEQFF	TRBJ2-1	TRBV30	TRBD1	-
TGCGCCAGCAGCCAGTTACAGGGGGCGAACACCGGGGAGCTGTTTTTT	CASSQLQGANTGELFF	TRBJ2-2	TRBV5-1	TRBD1	-
TGTGCCAGCAGTTCTCCAGACAGGGTTTTAGGGACCCAGTACTTC	CASSSPDRVLGTQYF	TRBJ2-5	TRBV6-5	TRBD1	-
TGTGCCAGCAGCTGGGGCAGCACCGGGGAGCTGTTTTTT	CASSWGSTGELFF	TRBJ2-2	TRBV7-2	-	-
TGTGCCAGTAGTATAGATCCTAGCGGGGGTCTGAACATTCAGTACTTC	CASSIDPSGGLNIQYF	TRBJ2-4	TRBV19	TRBD2	-
TGTGCCAGCAGCCGACTAGGGGAGACCCAGTACTTC	CASSRLGETQYF	TRBJ2-5	TRBV2	-	-
TGCGCCAGCAGCCAGGGACAGGGGTTCTACGAGCAGTACTTC	CASSQGQGFYEQYF	TRBJ2-7	TRBV4-1	TRBD1	-
TGTGCCAGCAGTAAGGACAGAGGCTACTCCTACGAGCAGTACTTC	CASSKDRGYSYEQYF	TRBJ2-7	TRBV6-2/TRBV6-3	-	-
TGTGCCAGCAGTTCCCCGGGACAGGGGGTCGGTTCACCCCTCCACTTT	CASSSPGQGVGSPLHF	TRBJ1-6	TRBV28	TRBD1	once
TGCGCCAGCAGCCAACGGGGGGCGGGGGAGACCCAGTACTTC	CASSQRGAGETQYF	TRBJ2-5	TRBV4-3	-	-
TGTGCCAGCAGTCCCGGGACAGGGCGGGATTCGGGGATTTCTGGGGAGCTGTTTTTT	CASSPGTGRDSGISGELFF	TRBJ2-2	TRBV28	TRBD1	few
TGTGCCAGCAGTTACGGGACTAGCCGCACAGATACGCAGTATTTT	CASSYGTSRTDTQYF	TRBJ2-3	TRBV6-5	TRBD2	-
TGTGCCAGCAGCTTAGCACAGGGGGGAACCGGGGAGCTGTTTTTT	CASSLAQGGTGELFF	TRBJ2-2	TRBV7-9	TRBD1	-
TGTGCCAGCAGCTTGTCGGGGGGGACCTCCTACGAGCAGTACTTC	CASSLSGGTSYEQYF	TRBJ2-7	TRBV5-5	TRBD2	few
TGTGCCTTGCCGGACACTGCAACTAATGAAAAACTGTTTTTT	CALPDTATNEKLFF	TRBJ1-4	TRBV30	-	-
TGTGCCAGCAGCTTGTTCGTCGGGGAGCTGTTTTTT	CASSLFVGELFF	TRBJ2-2	TRBV5-4	-	-
TGCAGTGCTAGTGGACGGGGGGTCGCCTACGAGCAGTACTTC	CSASGRGVAYEQYF	TRBJ2-7	TRBV20-1	TRBD2	-
TGTGCCAGCACACCGGGACCCAATAAATTGAATGAAAAACTGTTTTTT	CASTPGPNKLNEKLFF	TRBJ1-4	TRBV19	-	once
TGTGCCAGCAGTGAAAGACAGGGGGCGATCACTGAAGCTTTCTTT	CASSERQGAITEAFF	TRBJ1-1	TRBV2	TRBD1	-
TGTGCCAGCAGTTCCGTGCGGGGGGCAAGGGGAACGCAGTATTTT	CASSSVRGARGTQYF	TRBJ2-3	TRBV27	TRBD2	-
TGTGCCAGCAGCTGGAACCGGGACAGGGGCTACGAGCAGTACTTC	CASSWNRDRGYEQYF	TRBJ2-7	TRBV7-8	TRBD1	-
TGTGCCAGCAGCTCCGGGGCAGGGCGCTCCTTAATGAACACTGAAGCTTTCTTT	CASSSGAGRSLMNTEAFF	TRBJ1-1	TRBV14	-	-
TGTGCCAGCAGCAGCGGGACAGGGCTCTCTGGAAACACCATATATTTT	CASSSGTGLSGNTIYF	TRBJ1-3	TRBV5-4	TRBD1	-
TGTGCCAGCAGCTATATCTGGTCAGGGCGGGAGCAGTACTTC	CASSYIWSGREQYF	TRBJ2-7	TRBV11-2	-	-
TGCGCCAGCAGCCGGAACAGGGGCCTTCGCTACGAGCAGTACTTC	CASSRNRGLRYEQYF	TRBJ2-7	TRBV4-3	TRBD1	-
TGTGCCATCAGTTCAGACAGTTTCTATAGCAATCAGCCCCAGCATTTT	CAISSDSFYSNQPQHF	TRBJ1-5	TRBV10-3	-	-
TGTGCCAGTAGTATAGTGGGACTAGCGGGGGGCGGGACAGATACGCAGTATTTT	CASSIVGLAGGGTDTQYF	TRBJ2-3	TRBV19	TRBD2	-
TGTGCCAGCAGTTTGCCGGCGTACAATGAGCAGTTCTTC	CASSLPAYNEQFF	TRBJ2-1	TRBV12-3/TRBV12-4	-	-
TGCGCCAGCAGCTTGGAATCTCGTGGCTACACCTTC	CASSLESRGYTF	TRBJ1-2	TRBV5-1	-	-
TGTGCCAGCAGCTTACTTACAGGGGGCCAAAAAAGCACAGATACGCAGTATTTT	CASSLLTGGQKSTDTQYF	TRBJ2-3	TRBV7-9	TRBD1	-
TGTGCCAGCGGTTGGGGGGGAAGCACAGATACGCAGTATTTT	CASGWGGSTDTQYF	TRBJ2-3	TRBV7-9	TRBD2	-